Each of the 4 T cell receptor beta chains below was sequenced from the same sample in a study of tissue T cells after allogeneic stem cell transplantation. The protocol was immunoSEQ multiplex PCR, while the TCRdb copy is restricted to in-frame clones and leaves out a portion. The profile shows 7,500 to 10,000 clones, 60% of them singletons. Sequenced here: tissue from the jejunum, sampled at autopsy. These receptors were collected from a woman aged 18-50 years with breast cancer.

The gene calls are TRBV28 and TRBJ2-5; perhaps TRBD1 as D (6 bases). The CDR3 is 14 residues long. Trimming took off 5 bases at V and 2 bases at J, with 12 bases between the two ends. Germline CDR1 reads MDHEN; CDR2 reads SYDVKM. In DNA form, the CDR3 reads TGTGCCAGCAGTACGACAGGAGAACAAGAGACCCAGTACTTC. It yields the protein CASSTTGEQETQYF.

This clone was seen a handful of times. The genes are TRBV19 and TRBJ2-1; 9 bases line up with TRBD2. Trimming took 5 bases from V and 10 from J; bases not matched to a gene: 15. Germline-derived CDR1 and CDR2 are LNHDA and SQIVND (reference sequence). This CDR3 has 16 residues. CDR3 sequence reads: CASSDYSGGNDPEQFF. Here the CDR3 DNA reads TGTGCCAGTAGTGACTATAGCGGGGGAAACGATCCCGAGCAGTTCTTC.

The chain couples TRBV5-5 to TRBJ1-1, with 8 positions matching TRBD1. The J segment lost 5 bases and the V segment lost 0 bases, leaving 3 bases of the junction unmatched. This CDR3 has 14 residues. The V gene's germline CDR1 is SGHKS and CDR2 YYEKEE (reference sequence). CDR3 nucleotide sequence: TGTGCCAGCAGCTTGGCAGGGGGCGGGACTGAAGCTTTCTTT. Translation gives CASSLAGGGTEAFF.

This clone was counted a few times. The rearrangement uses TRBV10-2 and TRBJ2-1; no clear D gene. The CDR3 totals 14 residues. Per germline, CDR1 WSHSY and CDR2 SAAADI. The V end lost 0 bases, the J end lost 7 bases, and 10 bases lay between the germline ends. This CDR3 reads CASSESPTRNEQFF. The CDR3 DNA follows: TGCGCCAGCAGTGAGTCACCCACACGGAATGAGCAGTTCTTC.